The 5 T cell receptor beta chains below come from one sample, sequenced in a study of blood T cell repertoires in COVID-19. Using immunoSEQ multiplex PCR, the repertoire was profiled, and TCRdb retains in-frame clones only, with some absent. This sample has about 240,000 clones, with more than 75% found just once. Sample: peripheral blood. The receptor source for this set is a woman in her fifties or sixties with active or convalescent COVID-19.

The chain uses TRBV4-1 and TRBJ2-3; D is possibly TRBD2 (7 bases). CDR1 and CDR2 from the germline V gene are MGHRA and YSYEKL. There are 15 residues in the CDR3. Trimming stripped 1 base from V and 2 bases from J, with 10 bases between. The CDR3 bases are TGCGCCAGCAGCCAAGGGGGGGGCTACACAGATACGCAGTATTTT. As protein: CASSQGGGYTDTQYF.

This rearrangement joins TRBV3-1 (or the pseudogene TRBV3-2) to TRBJ1-1, with no clear D. The germline V and J ends were trimmed by 1 base and 9 bases, with 15 bases remaining between them. Germline loops: CDR1 LGHDT, CDR2 YNNKEL (reference sequence). CDR3 length: 14 residues. CDR3 nucleotides: TGTGCCAGCAGCCAAGGGGGAGAGGTTCCTAAAGCTTTCTTT. This codes for CASSQGGEVPKAFF.

The rearrangement links TRBV6-5 to TRBJ2-5; maybe TRBD2 (5 bases). V lost 10 bases, J lost 1 base, and 10 bases lay in between. The CDR3 is 12 amino acids. Per the germline V gene, CDR1 is MNHEY and CDR2 is SVGAGI. The CDR3 nucleotides read TGTGCCATCAGGACTTCCCAAGAGACCCAGTACTTC. It specifies CAIRTSQETQYF.

The chain links TRBV9 to TRBJ1-2; a weak D match, TRBD1 (6 bases). The CDR3 contains 12 residues. V was cut by 4 bases and J by 5 bases, with 9 bases left in between. The germline CDR1 and CDR2 sequences are SGDLS and YYNGEE. The CDR3, as DNA: TGTGCCAGCAGCCACACAGGGTATGGCTACACCTTC. Protein product: CASSHTGYGYTF.

CDR3 sequence (DNA): TGTGCCAGCAGCGTCAACTATAATTCACCCCTCCACTTT. Translation gives CASSVNYNSPLHF. The genes are TRBV11-3 and TRBJ1-6; D gene uncertain. V was cut by 5 bases and J by 3 bases, with 5 bases left in between. The CDR3 sequence is 13 residues long. Germline CDR1 reads SGHNT; CDR2 reads YENEEA.